A single sample is the source of the 25 T cell receptor beta chains below, sequenced in a study of T cells in Graves' hyperthyroidism and ophthalmopathy. Amplification of TCR beta CDR3 regions was performed using RNA transcripts as template. TCR CDR3 regions were first amplified by RT-PCR with HTBI primers. Each CDR3 protein gets one entry after TCRdb re-called the multiplex PCR reads with MiXCR. This sample yields a few hundred thousand distinct CDR3 sequences, of which 15% to 20% are seen a single time; around 15% belongs to the top ten. The sequenced sample was blood. Receptor source: a woman aged 40 to 55 with Graves' ophthalmopathy.

This clonotype has at least ten counts. The J gene is TRBJ2-7, the V gene TRBV9, with TRBD2 identical over 7 bases. This CDR3 region has 13 residues. With V trimmed by 3 bases and J by 5 bases, 5 bases remained unmatched. Germline CDR1 reads SGDLS; CDR2 reads YYNGEE. CDR3: CASSESSGNEQYF. CDR3 bases: TGTGCCAGCAGCGAGTCCAGCGGGAACGAGCAGTACTTC.

V gene TRBV6-1 combines with J gene TRBJ1-1; the D gene is possibly TRBD1 (5 bases). V was pared by 5 bases and J by 3 bases, with 16 bases between. Per the germline V gene, CDR1 is MNHNS and CDR2 is SASEGT. This CDR3 contains 15 residues. CDR3 residues: CASSRRGAEYTEAFF. CDR3 DNA sequence: TGTGCCAGCAGTAGAAGAGGGGCCGAGTACACTGAAGCTTTCTTT.

This clonotype was detected ten times or more. The chain combines TRBV29-1 with TRBJ1-1; TRBD1 matches at 8 bases. This CDR3 region has 11 residues. V was clipped by 5 bases and J by 8 bases; unmatched bases: 4. Germline V gives CDR1 SQVTM, CDR2 ANQGSEA. CDR3 DNA sequence: TGCAGCGTTAAACAGGGGGACGAAGCTTTCTTT. As protein: CSVKQGDEAFF.

This clonotype was seen at least ten times. V and J are TRBV20-1 and TRBJ1-6, with D hard to call. The CDR3 has 13 residues. From germline, CDR1 is DFQATT and CDR2 SNEGSKA (reference sequence). V was shortened by 3 bases and J by 9 bases, with 12 bases between the two germline ends. This chain's CDR3 is CSARWPAFSPLHF. CDR3 nucleotide sequence: TGCAGTGCTAGGTGGCCCGCTTTTTCACCCCTCCACTTT.

This clonotype was observed many times. The chain links TRBV27 to TRBJ1-1; 7 bases are shared with TRBD1. Germline lookup yields CDR1 MNHEY and CDR2 SMNVEV (reference sequence). The CDR3 is made up of 14 amino acids. J gave up 5 bases and V 1 base, and 4 bases lay outside the gene matches. CDR3 region: CASSLFAGGTEAFF. In nucleotides, the CDR3 is TGTGCCAGCAGTTTATTTGCAGGGGGGACTGAAGCTTTCTTT.

This clonotype was recorded at least ten times. The rearrangement uses TRBV9 and TRBJ2-7; no clear D gene. The CDR3 length is 13 residues. Germline CDR1 is SGDLS and CDR2 is YYNGEE. Trimming removed 3 bases from V and 1 base from J, with 8 bases in between. The CDR3 DNA reads TGTGCCAGCAGCGCTGGGTGGTCCTACGAGCAGTACTTC. It specifies CASSAGWSYEQYF.

This clonotype was detected many times. The chain joins TRBV7-9 to TRBJ1-1, with D uncertain. V was clipped by 7 bases and J by 1 base, with 7 bases between them. CDR1 and CDR2 (germline): SEHNR, FQNEAQ (reference sequence). The CDR3 runs to 12 residues. The CDR3 protein is CASIPGNTEAFF. CDR3 sequence (DNA): TGTGCCAGCATCCCTGGGAACACTGAAGCTTTCTTT.

Many counts were recorded for this clonotype. A much larger clone lies one base from this, so it may be a read error. The final CDR3 position lacks the conserved phenylalanine or tryptophan, pointing to a likely read error. The chain uses TRBV6-1 and TRBJ1-5; D is perhaps TRBD1 (5 bases). Trimming stripped 3 bases from V and 1 base from J, with 16 bases between. Germline CDR1 is MNHNS and CDR2 is SASEGT. The CDR3 runs 17 residues. In nucleotides, the CDR3 is TGTGCCAGCAGTGAGAGGTCAGGGAGGGTGAGCAATCAGCCCCAGCATTCT. Translation gives CASSERSGRVSNQPQHS.

The chain links TRBV29-1 to TRBJ1-4; TRBD1 aligns across 8 bases. Per the germline V gene, CDR1 is SQVTM and CDR2 is ANQGSEA. V lost 5 bases and J lost 5; bases outside the gene matches: 10. The CDR3 contains 15 residues. CDR3 sequence: CSVLDSTGENEKLFF. As DNA, the CDR3 is TGCAGCGTTTTGGACTCGACAGGGGAGAATGAAAAACTGTTTTTT.

This clonotype was counted many times. The rearrangement joins TRBV7-2 to TRBJ1-1; 7 positions match TRBD1. Germline loops: CDR1 SGHTA, CDR2 FQGNSA. V lost 4 bases and J lost 8; bases outside the gene matches: 13. The CDR3 has 15 amino acids. The CDR3 DNA sequence: TGTGCCAGCAGCTCTAGAAGCTACAGGGGAGCAGAAGCTTTCTTT. Translating it yields CASSSRSYRGAEAFF.

This clonotype was seen ten or more times. The chain has TRBV7-9 and TRBJ1-2, with D maybe TRBD1 (5 bases). Trimming left V 2 bases short and J 11 bases short, with 9 bases between. CDR1 is SEHNR, CDR2 FQNEAQ, per germline (reference sequence). The CDR3 has 11 residues. CDR3 nucleotides: TGTGCCAGCAGCTTAAAACAGGTTTACACCTTC. This sequence encodes CASSLKQVYTF.

This clonotype was observed a handful of times. The junction shows a germline mismatch at one end, possibly a read error. The CDR3 DNA reads TGTGCCAGCAGCGAGAGGAGGGGGAGACACAATGATCAGTTCTTC. Translated: CASSERRGRHNDQFF. The rearrangement uses TRBV7-2 and TRBJ2-1, with D possibly called TRBD1 or TRBD2 (6 bases each). Per the germline V gene, CDR1 is SGHTA and CDR2 is FQGNSA. This CDR3 spans 15 amino acids.

This clonotype has ten or more counts. This chain connects TRBV29-1 to TRBJ1-2; D is undetermined. The length of the CDR3 is 13 residues. Trimming removed 1 base from V and 1 base from J, with 7 bases in between. Germline-derived CDR1 and CDR2 are SQVTM and ANQGSEA. The CDR3 here is CSVEAQSNYGYTF. The CDR3, as DNA: TGCAGCGTTGAAGCCCAGAGTAACTATGGCTACACCTTC.

This clonotype showed up many times. This chain links TRBV12-3 or TRBV12-4 with TRBJ1-2; TRBD1 agrees at 10 bases. The CDR3 loop spans 15 amino acids. With 5 bases clipped from V and 2 bases from J, the junction kept 5 bases outside the gene matches. The CDR3 spells CASSHGTGANYGYTF. The CDR3 DNA sequence: TGTGCCAGCAGTCACGGGACAGGGGCGAACTATGGCTACACCTTC.

The chain is built from TRBV6-2 or TRBV6-3 and TRBJ2-1; possible D gene TRBD1, 5 bases. The V end lost 4 bases, the J end lost 1 base, and 14 bases lay between the germline ends. CDR3 size: 16 residues. Germline CDR1 is MNHEY and CDR2 is SVGEGT. CDR3 protein: CASSFRQSRSYNEQFF. The DNA of the CDR3 is TGTGCCAGCAGTTTCCGACAGTCTCGTTCCTACAATGAGCAGTTCTTC.

This clonotype was recorded many times. V gene TRBV11-2 combines with J gene TRBJ1-1, with 10 nucleotides matching TRBD1. Trimming at V came to 5 bases and at J to 7 bases, leaving 7 bases not matched to a gene. This CDR3 comprises 14 residues. CDR1 and CDR2 (germline): SGHAT, FQNNGV. The CDR3 region is CASSRGTGAIEAFF. CDR3 nucleotide sequence: TGTGCCAGCAGCCGCGGGACAGGGGCGATTGAAGCTTTCTTT.

This clonotype was detected ten times or more. V and J are TRBV6-1 and TRBJ2-7; TRBD1 matches 8 bases. The length of the CDR3 is 14 residues. Germline lookup yields CDR1 MNHNS and CDR2 SASEGT. The junction had 10 bases not matched to a gene; V was cut back by 8 bases and J by 4 bases. CDR3 sequence: CASATRDRGYEQYF. CDR3 bases: TGTGCCAGCGCCACCAGAGACAGGGGATACGAGCAGTACTTC.

This clonotype was detected ten times or more. The chain carries TRBV6-1 and TRBJ2-5; TRBD2 matches 8 bases. V lost 6 bases and J lost 2; bases outside the gene matches: 2. From germline, CDR1 is MNHNS and CDR2 SASEGT. The CDR3 is 13 amino acids. The CDR3 sequence: CASRASGQETQYF. CDR3 DNA sequence: TGTGCCAGCAGGGCTAGCGGGCAAGAGACCCAGTACTTC.

V and J are TRBV10-3 and TRBJ1-1; possible D gene TRBD1, 6 bases. V dropped 8 bases and J dropped 3 bases, with 25 bases sitting between them. This CDR3 comprises 17 residues. From germline, CDR1 is ENHRY and CDR2 SYGVKD. The CDR3 sequence is CAIRSAGAGLLDTEAFF. CDR3 nucleotide sequence: TGTGCCATCCGCTCGGCGGGGGCGGGATTATTGGACACTGAAGCTTTCTTT.

The chain employs TRBV7-9 and TRBJ2-7; D possibly matches TRBD1 or TRBD2 (5 bases each). Germline V gene lookup returns CDR1 SEHNR and CDR2 FQNEAQ (reference sequence). The CDR3 spans 13 residues. V was shortened by 5 bases and J by 6 bases, with 14 bases between the two germline ends. DNA for the CDR3: TGTGCCAGCAGCAGCCGGGACGTCTTCGAGCAGTACTTC. It encodes CASSSRDVFEQYF.

This clonotype was counted at least ten times. The V and J genes are TRBV11-2 and TRBJ2-7; D may be TRBD2 (5 bases). CDR1 is SGHAT and CDR2 is FQNNGV in the germline V gene. The CDR3 has 17 amino acids. Trimming left V 5 bases short and J 0 bases short, with 20 bases between. The CDR3 loop is CASSRRGTYQSSYEQYF. In nucleotides, the CDR3 is TGTGCCAGCAGCCGACGGGGAACGTACCAGAGCTCCTACGAGCAGTACTTC. Using reference TRBV11-2 and TRBJ2-7 for the parts outside the CDR3, the full variable domain is EAGVAQSPRYKIIEKRQSVAFWCNPISGHATLYWYQQILGQGPKLLIQFQNNGVVDDSQLPKDRFSAERLKGVDSTLKIQPAKLEDSAVYLCASSRRGTYQSSYEQYFGPGTRLTVT.

This clonotype was counted many times. The genes are TRBV15 and TRBJ2-2; no definite D call. Germline V lookup: CDR1 LNHNV, CDR2 YYDKDF (reference sequence). CDR3 length equals 14 residues. Trimming took 1 base from V and 0 from J, leaving 3 bases between them. The DNA for the CDR3 is TGTGCCACCAGCAGAGGGGCGAACACCGGGGAGCTGTTTTTT. Translated, it gives CATSRGANTGELFF.

This clonotype was seen at least ten times. The chain employs TRBV11-2 and TRBJ2-7; D is uncertain. Germline loops: CDR1 SGHAT, CDR2 FQNNGV. The CDR3 has 13 amino acids. Trimming left V 8 bases short and J 2 bases short, with 13 bases between. CDR3 sequence reads: CASHHAETYEQYF. CDR3 DNA: TGTGCCAGCCACCATGCGGAGACCTACGAGCAGTACTTC.

The chain uses TRBV12-3 or TRBV12-4 and TRBJ2-5; 7 bases fit TRBD1. V was clipped by 5 bases and J by 5 bases; unmatched bases: 8. The CDR3 consists of 14 residues. The CDR3 here is CASSIGQVPETQYF. Written as DNA, the CDR3 is TGTGCCAGCAGTATCGGACAGGTCCCGGAGACCCAGTACTTC.

This clonotype was counted ten times or more. The chain carries TRBV20-1 and TRBJ2-2; D is possibly TRBD1 (5 bases). Trimming cost V 2 bases and J 3 bases, with 16 bases left between them. The germline CDR1 and CDR2 sequences are DFQATT and SNEGSKA (reference sequence). There are 16 residues in the CDR3. The CDR3 DNA follows: TGCAGTGCTAGAATGCCAAGGACATCGTACACCGGGGAGCTGTTTTTT. This codes for CSARMPRTSYTGELFF.